The T cell receptor (beta chain) described here comes from a study of OX40 agonist ivuxolimab in advanced cancers. Overall study: An agonistic human IgG2 monoclonal antibody against OX40 (CD134) was given.

Patients were ruled out by autoimmune disease history or systemic immunosuppression. The V end lost 3 bases, the J end lost 7 bases, and 15 bases lay between the germline ends. Germline V gives CDR1 SGHAT, CDR2 FQNNGV. CDR3 length: 14 amino acids. Profiled with immunoSEQ multiplex PCR; TCRdb holds only in-frame clones, not every one. This sample has 45,000 to 60,000 clones; about 86% occur once, and the top ten carry 5.5% to 7%. The genes are TRBV11-2 and TRBJ1-2; TRBD1 is a possible D gene (6 bases). The receptor's source is an adult with an advanced solid tumor such as melanoma, head and neck, liver or kidney cancer. This specimen was CD4+ or CD8+ T cells sorted from blood, taken in a trial of the OX40 agonist ivuxolimab. The CDR3 sequence: CASSFGGLVAGYTF. CDR3 bases: TGTGCCAGCAGCTTTGGGGGGCTCGTCGCTGGCTACACCTTC.